The TCR beta chain under discussion was sequenced for a study of T cell changes during pregnancy in multiple sclerosis. The CDR3 loop spans 18 amino acids. The junction had 12 bases not matched to a gene; V was cut back by 1 base and J by 7 bases. Germline V gene data show CDR1 as LGHNA and CDR2 as YSLEER. Sequencing used immunoSEQ multiplex PCR; TCRdb keeps in-frame clones, though not all of them. The sample lists approximately 30,000 clones; roughly 88% were seen once. Source: CD8+ T cells from peripheral blood mononuclear cells, taken after pregnancy. The clonotype was recovered from a female donor with multiple sclerosis, enrolled in a pregnancy study. The V gene is TRBV4-3, the J gene TRBJ2-1, with 11 bases that match TRBD2. CDR3 coding DNA: TGCGCCAGCAGCCAAGGAGTCGGGGGTAGCGGGGGGGGGAATGAGCAGTTCTTC. Translation: CASSQGVGGSGGGNEQFF.